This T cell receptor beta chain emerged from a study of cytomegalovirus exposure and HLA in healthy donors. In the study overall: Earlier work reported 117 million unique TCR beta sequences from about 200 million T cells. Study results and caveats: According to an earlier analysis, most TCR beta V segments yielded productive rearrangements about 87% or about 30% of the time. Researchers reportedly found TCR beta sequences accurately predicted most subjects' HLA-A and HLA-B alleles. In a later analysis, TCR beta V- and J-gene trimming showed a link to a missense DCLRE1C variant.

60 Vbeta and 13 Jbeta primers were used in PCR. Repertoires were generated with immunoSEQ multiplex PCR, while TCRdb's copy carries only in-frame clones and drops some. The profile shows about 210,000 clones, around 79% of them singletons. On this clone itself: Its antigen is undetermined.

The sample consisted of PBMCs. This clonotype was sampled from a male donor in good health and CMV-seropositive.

CDR3 nucleotides: TGTGCCATTGCGATCGGAGAGACCCAGTACTTC. It translates to CAIAIGETQYF. The chain has TRBV25-1 and TRBJ2-5; D call uncertain. The CDR3 is 11 residues long. The germline gives CDR1 MGHDK, CDR2 SYGVNS. V was trimmed by 10 bases and J by 4 bases, leaving 10 bases between them. The entire variable domain, with the rest obtained from reference TRBV25-1 and TRBJ2-5, is as follows: EADIYQTPRYLVIGTGKKITLECSQTMGHDKMYWYQQDPGMELHLIHYSYGVNSTEKGDLSSESTVSRIRTEHFPLTLESARPSHTSQYLCAIAIGETQYFGPGTRLLVL.